The clone carrying this T cell receptor (beta chain) showed up just a few times. What it binds is not known. Staff drew around 10 milliliters of peripheral blood from each donor. The sample comes from a study of blood T cells in healthy people across ages. Study context: Template switching captured about one barcoded beta molecule per two T cells. Points from the study as a whole: One million T cells yielded diversity estimates that were considered underestimates.

For the second PCR, which ran for about 6 to 11 cycles, a sample-barcoded 5' primer and a J-beta primer mix were used. Each cDNA molecule carried a tag from a template-switch adaptor that contained 12 random nucleotides. From the 5' RACE reads, TCRdb called clonotypes with MiXCR, one entry per CDR3 protein. The repertoire has approximately 1,000,000 distinct CDR3 sequences, more than 35% of them found once; the top ten carry under 20%. The TCR originated in a woman in her sixties or seventies in good health. Material: blood.

CDR3 loop: CASSQGSTGPLLSSYEQYF. For the CDR3, the DNA is TGTGCCAGCAGCCAAGGATCGACAGGCCCCCTCTTGAGCTCCTACGAGCAGTACTTC. The J gene is TRBJ2-7, the V gene TRBV14, with TRBD1 as a possible D gene (6 bases). The CDR3 is 19 amino acids. Germline assignment: CDR1 SGHDN and CDR2 FVKESK. V lost 1 base to trimming and J lost 0 bases, with 22 bases between them. Looking up the rest from reference TRBV14 and TRBJ2-7 gives the full variable domain: EAGVTQFPSHSVIEKGQTVTLRCDPISGHDNLYWYRRVMGKEIKFLLHFVKESKQDESGMPNNRFLAERTGGTYSTLKVQPAELEDSGVYFCASSQGSTGPLLSSYEQYFGPGTRLTVT.